This T cell receptor (beta chain) stems from a study of graft-versus-host responses after intestinal transplantation. The wider study: Multivisceral, liver-intestinal, or isolated intestinal grafts were transplanted into recipients. The whole recipient group had anti-thymocyte globulin induction followed by tacrolimus and steroids for roughly three years.

Study observations and caveats: There were GvH clones found in recipient marrow, and some of them appeared first in ileum or blood.

Assay: immunoSEQ multiplex PCR; the TCRdb copy retains only in-frame clones and omits some. This table holds approximately 93,000 clones, 85% to 95% found once. As for this clone: The antigen is not known.

This CDR3 spans 15 amino acids. Germline-derived CDR1 and CDR2 are MNHEY and SVGAGI. V shed 4 bases and J 4 bases; nucleotides not matched to a gene: 7. This clonotype was sampled from a human donor who was the organ donor for an intestinal transplant. V gene TRBV6-5 combines with J gene TRBJ2-5; 9 bases match TRBD1. Sequencing used unstimulated CD8+ T cells sorted from spleen or lymph node cells, obtained before transplant. CDR3 loop: CASSSQADRGETQYF. The CDR3 DNA reads TGTGCCAGCAGTTCCCAAGCGGACAGGGGAGAGACCCAGTACTTC.